The 23 T cell receptor beta chains given below trace back to one sample, sequenced in a study of CXCR3-negative and CXCR3-positive naive CD8 T cells. With UMI labels, 5' RACE was used to prepare the TRB cDNA libraries. TCRdb reworked the 5' RACE reads into one entry per CDR3 protein, no DNA. The table for this sample gives about 140,000 distinct CDR3 sequences. These receptors have no known antigen. Study-wide results and caveats: CXCR3-expressing naive cells carried TRB CDR3s more hydrophobic than those of CXCR3-negative naive cells.

Sequencing was carried out using naive CXCR3+ CD8+ T cells from blood. Subset indicated: CD45RO-CCR7+CD27+CD95- naive CD8+ T cells expressing CXCR3 (TNR3+). These receptors were obtained from a human donor in good health. Some clones in this sample may be carry-over from other donors' samples.

The rearrangement links TRBV28 to TRBJ2-7; TCRdb lists TRBD2, though no DNA is available to test this call. The CDR3 is 12 residues long. CDR1 and CDR2 from the germline V gene are MDHEN and SYDVKM. CDR3 region: CASGSGGVEQYF.

The chain recombines TRBV7-9 with TRBJ2-3; the D gene TCRdb calls, TRBD2, cannot be checked with no DNA. From germline, CDR1 is SEHNR and CDR2 FQNEAQ (reference sequence). This CDR3 is built from 17 residues. CDR3 in amino acids: CASSLVGTSVSTDTQYF.

The chain links TRBV20-1 to TRBJ2-2; TCRdb picks TRBD2, but there is no DNA to check that call. Germline V gives CDR1 DFQATT, CDR2 SNEGSKA (reference sequence). The CDR3 consists of 13 residues. This CDR3 is CSASRAGVGELFF.

The V call is TRBV12-3 or TRBV12-4, the J call TRBJ2-7; TCRdb picks TRBD1, but there is no DNA to check that call. This CDR3 comprises 15 residues. CDR3 residues: CASSLALGPDRGPSF.

The chain carries TRBV24-1 and TRBJ2-1. This CDR3 spans 15 amino acids. Germline lookup yields CDR1 KGHDR and CDR2 SFDVKD. The CDR3 is CATSDYGTTYNEQFF.

V gene TRBV29-1 combines with J gene TRBJ1-2; TCRdb proposes TRBD1, but this gene call is untestable without DNA. This CDR3 is 15 amino acids long. Germline V gene data show CDR1 as SQVTM and CDR2 as ANQGSEA. CDR3 amino acids: CSVEEGVPGYYGYTF. Full variable domain (missing parts from reference TRBV29-1 and TRBJ1-2): SAVISQKPSRDICQRGTSLTIQCQVDSQVTMMFWYRQQPGQSLTLIATANQGSEATYESGFVIDKFPISRPNLTFSTLTVSNMSPEDSSIYLCSVEEGVPGYYGYTFGSGTRLTVV.

This chain connects TRBV20-1 to TRBJ2-7; as DNA is missing, the TRBD2 call by TCRdb cannot be tested. The germline V gene encodes CDR1 DFQATT and CDR2 SNEGSKA (reference sequence). The CDR3 is made up of 13 amino acids. The chain's CDR3 is CSAPRGAAREQYF.

The V and J genes are TRBV29-1 and TRBJ2-5; TCRdb lists TRBD2, though no DNA is available to test this call. The V gene's germline CDR1 is SQVTM and CDR2 ANQGSEA. The CDR3 is 15 amino acids. The CDR3: CSVLLEGGSEETQYF. Together with reference TRBV29-1 and TRBJ2-5, the CDR3 gives the full variable domain: SAVISQKPSRDICQRGTSLTIQCQVDSQVTMMFWYRQQPGQSLTLIATANQGSEATYESGFVIDKFPISRPNLTFSTLTVSNMSPEDSSIYLCSVLLEGGSEETQYFGPGTRLLVL.

The rearrangement links TRBV15 to TRBJ1-3. The V gene's germline CDR1 is LNHNV and CDR2 YYDKDF (reference sequence). The CDR3 runs 13 residues. CDR3 in amino acids: CATSFSSGNTIYF.

This chain links TRBV29-1 with TRBJ2-7; TCRdb indicates TRBD1, and absent DNA this call remains unverified. Germline V gives CDR1 SQVTM, CDR2 ANQGSEA. This CDR3 is 15 amino acids long. The CDR3 spells CSVEAGVARPYEQYF.

The CDR3 protein is CASSFGGAVAQYF. The V and J genes are TRBV27 and TRBJ2-3; with no DNA, the TCRdb D assignment of TRBD2 cannot be verified. The CDR3 runs 13 residues. The V gene's germline CDR1 is MNHEY and CDR2 SMNVEV (reference sequence).

V gene TRBV7-8 combines with J gene TRBJ2-5. Per the germline V gene, CDR1 is SGHVS and CDR2 is FQNEAQ. There are 14 residues in the CDR3. The CDR3: CASIGRLNQETQYF.

CDR3 amino acids: CASTNIPGQGFDEQFF. The chain joins TRBV27 to TRBJ2-1; as DNA is missing, the TRBD1 call by TCRdb cannot be tested. Germline V CDR1 and CDR2: MNHEY, SMNVEV (reference sequence). The CDR3 extends over 16 amino acids.

J is TRBJ1-5 and V is TRBV20-1; the D call of TRBD1 rests on TCRdb alone, since no DNA is present to check it. The CDR3 is made up of 16 amino acids. Per the germline V gene, CDR1 is DFQATT and CDR2 is SNEGSKA (reference sequence). This chain's CDR3 is CSARDRGDVSNQPQHF.

The rearrangement links TRBV6-5 to TRBJ2-7. The CDR3 spans 14 residues. CDR1 and CDR2 (germline): MNHEY, SVGAGI. The CDR3 loop reads CASSYSTGPYEQYF.

This chain links TRBV13 with TRBJ2-5; TCRdb indicates TRBD2, and absent DNA this call remains unverified. The CDR3 sequence is 16 residues long. CDR1 PRHDT and CDR2 FYEKMQ come from the germline V gene (reference sequence). CDR3 region: CASSSGRTGGIETQYF.

The gene calls are TRBV27 and TRBJ2-1. The CDR3 runs to 16 residues. Germline CDR1 MNHEY, CDR2 SMNVEV (reference sequence). The CDR3 protein is CASSLIGGSSYNEQFF.

This chain links TRBV4-2 with TRBJ1-3. The CDR3 runs 15 residues. The V gene's germline CDR1 is LGHNA and CDR2 YNFKEQ. The CDR3 spells CASSQGPSSGNTIYF.

This chain joins TRBV7-6 and TRBJ2-1; the TCRdb call, TRBD2, lacks DNA for checking. CDR1 SGHVS and CDR2 FNYEAQ come from the germline V gene. The CDR3 has 15 residues. This chain's CDR3 is CASSQTSGVYNEQFF.

The rearrangement uses TRBV21-1 and TRBJ1-1; the D gene TCRdb calls, TRBD1, cannot be checked with no DNA. TRBV21-1 is marked as a pseudogene. CDR3 length equals 15 residues. CDR3 in amino acids: CASSKRKAPNTEAFF.

The chain combines TRBV2 with TRBJ2-2; TCRdb returns TRBD1, unconfirmable since there is no DNA. The CDR3 contains 13 residues. Looked up from germline, CDR1 is SNHLY and CDR2 is FYNNEI. The CDR3 region is CASRERGKGELFF. The complete variable domain, with remaining parts taken from reference TRBV2 and TRBJ2-2, reads EPEVTQTPSHQVTQMGQEVILRCVPISNHLYFYWYRQILGQKVEFLVSFYNNEISEKSEIFDDQFSVERPDGSNFTLKIRSTKLEDSAMYFCASRERGKGELFFGEGSRLTVL.

CDR3 sequence: CASRPPGLAGKNEQFF. The chain uses TRBV5-4 and TRBJ2-1; TCRdb's assignment of TRBD2 cannot be checked, as there is no DNA. The CDR3 contains 16 residues. Germline CDR1 is SGHNT and CDR2 is YYREEE (reference sequence).

The V gene is TRBV20-1, the J gene TRBJ1-5; TCRdb calls TRBD1, which cannot be checked without DNA. Germline values: CDR1 DFQATT, CDR2 SNEGSKA (reference sequence). This CDR3 has 17 amino acids. The CDR3 loop is CSARETGGAGFNQPQHF.